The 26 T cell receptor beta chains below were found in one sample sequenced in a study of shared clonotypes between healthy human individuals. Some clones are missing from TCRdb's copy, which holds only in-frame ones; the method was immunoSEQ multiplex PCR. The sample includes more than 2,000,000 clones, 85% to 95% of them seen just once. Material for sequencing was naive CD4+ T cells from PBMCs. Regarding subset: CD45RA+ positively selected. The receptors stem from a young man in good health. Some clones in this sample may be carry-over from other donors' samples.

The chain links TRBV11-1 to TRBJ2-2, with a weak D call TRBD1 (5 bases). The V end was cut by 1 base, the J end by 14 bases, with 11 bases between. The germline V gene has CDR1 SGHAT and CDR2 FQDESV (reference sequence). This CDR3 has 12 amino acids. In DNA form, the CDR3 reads TGTGCCAGCAGCTTAGACCAGGGAATTCTGTTTTTT. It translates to CASSLDQGILFF.

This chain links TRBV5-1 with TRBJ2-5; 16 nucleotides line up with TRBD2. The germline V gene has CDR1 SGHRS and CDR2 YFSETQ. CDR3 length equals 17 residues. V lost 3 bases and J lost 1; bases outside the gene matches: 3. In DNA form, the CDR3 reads TGCGCCAGCAGCTGGGGACTAGCGGGAGGGACCCAAGAGACCCAGTACTTC. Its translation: CASSWGLAGGTQETQYF.

Written as DNA, the CDR3 is TGTGCCAGCAGTGAGGGGGGCCCCAACACCATATATTTT. It is translated as CASSEGGPNTIYF. The chain recombines TRBV6-1 with TRBJ1-3, with D possibly TRBD1 on 6 matching bases. The V and J ends lost 3 bases and 7 bases respectively, with 10 bases between them. Looked up from germline, CDR1 is MNHNS and CDR2 is SASEGT. The CDR3 has 13 residues.

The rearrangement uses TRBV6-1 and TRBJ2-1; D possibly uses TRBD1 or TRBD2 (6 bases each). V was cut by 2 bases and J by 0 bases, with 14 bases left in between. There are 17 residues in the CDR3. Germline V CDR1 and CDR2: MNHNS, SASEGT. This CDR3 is CASSETWRGSSYNEQFF. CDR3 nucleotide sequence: TGTGCCAGCAGTGAAACCTGGAGGGGGAGCTCCTACAATGAGCAGTTCTTC.

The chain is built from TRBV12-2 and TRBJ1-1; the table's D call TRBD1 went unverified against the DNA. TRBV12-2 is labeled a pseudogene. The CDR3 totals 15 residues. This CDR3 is CASRQFQGMNTEAFF. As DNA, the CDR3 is TGTGCAAGTCGTCAATTTCAGGGCATGAACACTGAAGCTTTCTTT.

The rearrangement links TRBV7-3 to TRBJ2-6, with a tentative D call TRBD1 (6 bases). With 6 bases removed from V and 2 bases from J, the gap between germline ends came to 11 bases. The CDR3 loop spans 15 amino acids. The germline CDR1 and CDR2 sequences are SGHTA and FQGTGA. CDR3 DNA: TGTGCCAGCAGTCGCCCAGGGGCTGGGGCCAACGTCCTGACTTTC. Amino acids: CASSRPGAGANVLTF.

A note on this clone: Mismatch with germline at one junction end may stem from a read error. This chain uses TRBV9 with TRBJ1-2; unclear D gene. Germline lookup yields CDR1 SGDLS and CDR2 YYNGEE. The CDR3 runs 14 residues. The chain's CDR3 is CTSSVGGDNYGYTF. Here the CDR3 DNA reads TGTACCAGCAGCGTAGGTGGAGATAACTATGGCTACACCTTC.

The CDR3 coding sequence is TGTGCCAGCAGTTACACAGAGAGTATGGCTAGCGGCACAGATACGCAGTATTTT. Residues: CASSYTESMASGTDTQYF. The chain employs TRBV2 and TRBJ2-3, with D maybe TRBD2 (6 bases). Trimming cost V 5 bases and J 1 base, with 22 bases left between them. CDR1 SNHLY and CDR2 FYNNEI come from the germline V gene. There are 18 residues in the CDR3.

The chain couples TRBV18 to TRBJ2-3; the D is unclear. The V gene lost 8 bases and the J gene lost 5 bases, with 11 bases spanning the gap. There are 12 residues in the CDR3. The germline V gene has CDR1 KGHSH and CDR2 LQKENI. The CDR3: CASTIGRDTQYF. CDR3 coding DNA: TGTGCCAGCACGATCGGCCGAGATACGCAGTATTTT.

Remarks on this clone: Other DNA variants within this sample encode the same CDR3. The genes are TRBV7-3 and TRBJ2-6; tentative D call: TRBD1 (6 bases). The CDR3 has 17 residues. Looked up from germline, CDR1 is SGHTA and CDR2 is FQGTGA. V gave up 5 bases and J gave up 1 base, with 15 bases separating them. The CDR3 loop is CASSLTGTSSGANVLTF. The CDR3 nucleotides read TGTGCCAGCAGCCTGACAGGCACCTCGTCTGGGGCCAACGTCCTGACTTTC.

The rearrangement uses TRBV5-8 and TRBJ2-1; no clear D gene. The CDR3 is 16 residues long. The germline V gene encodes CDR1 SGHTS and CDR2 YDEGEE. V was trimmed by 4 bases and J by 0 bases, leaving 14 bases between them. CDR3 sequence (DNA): TGTGCCAGCAGCCCGACTGGGCCTAGCTCCTACAATGAGCAGTTCTTC. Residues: CASSPTGPSSYNEQFF.

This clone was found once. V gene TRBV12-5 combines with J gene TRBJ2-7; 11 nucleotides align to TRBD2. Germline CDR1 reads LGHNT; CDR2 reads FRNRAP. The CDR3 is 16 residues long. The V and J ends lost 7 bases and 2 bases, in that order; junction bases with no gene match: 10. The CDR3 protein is CASDPGLAVTTYEQYF. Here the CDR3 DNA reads TGTGCTAGTGACCCGGGACTAGCGGTAACCACCTACGAGCAGTACTTC.

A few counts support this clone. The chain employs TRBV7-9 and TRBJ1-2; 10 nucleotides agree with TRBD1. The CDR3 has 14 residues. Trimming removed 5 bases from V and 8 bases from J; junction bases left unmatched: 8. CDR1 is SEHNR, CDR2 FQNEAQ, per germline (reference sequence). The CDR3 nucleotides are TGTGCCAGCAGCCCGCGAGGGACAGGGGAAGGCTACACCTTC. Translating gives CASSPRGTGEGYTF.

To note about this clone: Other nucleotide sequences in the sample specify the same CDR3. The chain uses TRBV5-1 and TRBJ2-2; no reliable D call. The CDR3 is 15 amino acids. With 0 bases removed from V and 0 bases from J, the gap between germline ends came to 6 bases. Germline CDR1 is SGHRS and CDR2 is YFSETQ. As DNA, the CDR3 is TGCGCCAGCAGCTTGGTACGGCCGAACACCGGGGAGCTGTTTTTT. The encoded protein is CASSLVRPNTGELFF.

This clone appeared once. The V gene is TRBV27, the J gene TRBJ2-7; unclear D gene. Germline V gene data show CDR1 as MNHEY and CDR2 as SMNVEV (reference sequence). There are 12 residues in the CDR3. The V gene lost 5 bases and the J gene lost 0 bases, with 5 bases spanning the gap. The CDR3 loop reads CASSATSYEQYF. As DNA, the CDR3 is TGTGCCAGCAGTGCCACCTCCTACGAGCAGTACTTC.

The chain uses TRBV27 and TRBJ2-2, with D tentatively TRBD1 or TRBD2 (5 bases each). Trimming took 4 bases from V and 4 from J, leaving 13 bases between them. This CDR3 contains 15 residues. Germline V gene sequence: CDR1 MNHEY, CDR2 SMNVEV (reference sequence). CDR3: CASSSFGASTGELFF. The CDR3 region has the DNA TGTGCCAGCAGTTCCTTCGGGGCTTCCACCGGGGAGCTGTTTTTT.

The CDR3 DNA reads as TGTGCCAGCACCCGTACCGGGGGAGCTCAAGAGACCCAGTACTTC. This encodes CASTRTGGAQETQYF. The chain is built from TRBV4-2 and TRBJ2-5, with a possible D match to TRBD2 (6 bases). Germline values: CDR1 LGHNA, CDR2 YNFKEQ. The length of the CDR3 is 15 residues. Trimming left V 7 bases short and J 2 bases short, with 17 bases between.

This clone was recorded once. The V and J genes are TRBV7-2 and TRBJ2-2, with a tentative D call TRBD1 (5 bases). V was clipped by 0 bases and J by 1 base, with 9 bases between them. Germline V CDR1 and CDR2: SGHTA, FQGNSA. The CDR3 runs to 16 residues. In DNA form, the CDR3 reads TGTGCCAGCAGCTTAGCCGTGACAGTGAACACCGGGGAGCTGTTTTTT. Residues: CASSLAVTVNTGELFF.

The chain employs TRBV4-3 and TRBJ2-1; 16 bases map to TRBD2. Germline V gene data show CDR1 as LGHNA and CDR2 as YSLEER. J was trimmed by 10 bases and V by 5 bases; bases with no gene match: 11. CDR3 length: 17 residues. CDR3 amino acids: CASSGGTSGRALLEQFF. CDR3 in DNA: TGCGCCAGCAGCGGGGGGACTAGCGGGAGGGCCCTATTGGAGCAGTTCTTC.

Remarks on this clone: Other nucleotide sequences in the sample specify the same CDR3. CDR3 loop: CASSSDRTTNEKLFF. The CDR3 nucleotides are TGTGCCAGCAGCTCTGACAGGACCACTAATGAAAAACTGTTTTTT. The chain carries TRBV7-9 and TRBJ1-4; D might be TRBD1 (6 bases). Germline-derived CDR1 and CDR2 are SEHNR and FQNEAQ (reference sequence). This CDR3 is built from 15 residues. With 4 bases removed from V and 2 bases from J, the gap between germline ends came to 11 bases.

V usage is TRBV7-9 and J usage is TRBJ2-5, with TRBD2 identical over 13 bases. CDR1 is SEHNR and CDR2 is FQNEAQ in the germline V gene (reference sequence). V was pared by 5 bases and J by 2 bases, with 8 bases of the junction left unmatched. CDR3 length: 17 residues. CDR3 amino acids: CASSRDPGLAGQETQYF. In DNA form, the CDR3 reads TGTGCCAGCAGCCGCGATCCGGGACTAGCGGGGCAAGAGACCCAGTACTTC.

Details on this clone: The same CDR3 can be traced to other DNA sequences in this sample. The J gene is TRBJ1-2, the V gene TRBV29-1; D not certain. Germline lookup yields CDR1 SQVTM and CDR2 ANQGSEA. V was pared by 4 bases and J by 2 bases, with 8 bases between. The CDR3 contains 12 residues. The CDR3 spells CSVASSNYGYTF. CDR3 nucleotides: TGCAGCGTTGCGAGCTCCAACTATGGCTACACCTTC.

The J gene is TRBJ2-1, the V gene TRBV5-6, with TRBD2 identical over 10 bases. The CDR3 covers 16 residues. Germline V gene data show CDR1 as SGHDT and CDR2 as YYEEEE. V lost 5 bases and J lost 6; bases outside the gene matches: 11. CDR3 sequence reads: CASRFTGTSASNEQFF. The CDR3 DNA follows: TGTGCCAGCAGATTCACCGGGACTAGCGCGTCCAATGAGCAGTTCTTC.

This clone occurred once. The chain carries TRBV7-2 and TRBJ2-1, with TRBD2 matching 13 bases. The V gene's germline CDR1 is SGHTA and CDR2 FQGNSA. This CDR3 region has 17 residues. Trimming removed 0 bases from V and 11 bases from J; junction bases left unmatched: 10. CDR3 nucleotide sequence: TGTGCCAGCAGCTTAGCAGATACTAGCGGGAGGGCCCCGAAGCAGTTCTTC. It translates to CASSLADTSGRAPKQFF.

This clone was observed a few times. The CDR3 region has the DNA TGTGCCAGTACGGCGAGGTCTGAAGCTTTCTTT. This encodes CASTARSEAFF. The chain couples TRBV19 to TRBJ1-1, with D unclear. In germline, CDR1 is LNHDA, CDR2 SQIVND (reference sequence). The CDR3 has 11 amino acids. V lost 7 bases and J 6 bases, leaving 9 bases between the germline ends.

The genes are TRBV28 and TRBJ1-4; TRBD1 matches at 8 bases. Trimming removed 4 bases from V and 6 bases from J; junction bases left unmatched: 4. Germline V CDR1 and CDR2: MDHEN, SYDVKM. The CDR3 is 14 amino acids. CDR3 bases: TGTGCCAGCAGTTCAGGGGGCCACGATGAAAAACTGTTTTTT. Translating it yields CASSSGGHDEKLFF. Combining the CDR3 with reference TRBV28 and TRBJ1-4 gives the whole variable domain DVKVTQSSRYLVKRTGEKVFLECVQDMDHENMFWYRQDPGLGLRLIYFSYDVKMKEKGDIPEGYSVSREKKERFSLILESASTNQTSMYLCASSSGGHDEKLFFGSGTQLSVL.